The present entry profiles one TCR beta chain with its context. No antigen is known for it. This specimen belongs to a study of OX40 agonist ivuxolimab in advanced cancers. Study-wide findings and caveats: Near-lowest levels of clonal expansion characterized partial responders at 0.1-3.0 mg/kg.

The CDR3 is 13 amino acids. The germline gives CDR1 SGDLS, CDR2 YYNGEE. V was clipped by 4 bases and J by 2 bases, with 8 bases between them. Exclusion applied to patients with autoimmune disease history or systemic immunosuppression. Libraries were prepared by immunoSEQ multiplex PCR; TCRdb keeps only in-frame clonotypes and omits some of them. The sample consists of tens of thousands of clones, around 84% of them appearing once. Sequencing was performed on CD4+ or CD8+ T cells sorted from blood, taken in a trial of the OX40 agonist ivuxolimab. The chain joins TRBV9 to TRBJ2-3, with D unclear. The origin of this receptor is an adult with an advanced solid tumor such as melanoma, head and neck, liver or kidney cancer. The CDR3 loop reads CASSPDHTDTQYF. The CDR3 nucleotides read TGTGCCAGCAGCCCAGATCACACAGATACGCAGTATTTT.